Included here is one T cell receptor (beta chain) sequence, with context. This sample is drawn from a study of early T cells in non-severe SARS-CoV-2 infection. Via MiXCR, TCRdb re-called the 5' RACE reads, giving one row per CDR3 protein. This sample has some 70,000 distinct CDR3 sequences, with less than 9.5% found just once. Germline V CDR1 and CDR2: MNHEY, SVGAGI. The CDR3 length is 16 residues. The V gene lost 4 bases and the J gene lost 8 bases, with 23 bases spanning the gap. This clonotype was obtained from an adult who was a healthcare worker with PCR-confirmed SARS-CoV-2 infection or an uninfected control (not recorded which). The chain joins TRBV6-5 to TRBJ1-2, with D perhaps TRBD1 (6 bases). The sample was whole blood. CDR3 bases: TGTGCCAGCAGTTTCCACCGGGCCACAGGGATCTACGGCTACACCTTC. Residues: CASSFHRATGIYGYTF.